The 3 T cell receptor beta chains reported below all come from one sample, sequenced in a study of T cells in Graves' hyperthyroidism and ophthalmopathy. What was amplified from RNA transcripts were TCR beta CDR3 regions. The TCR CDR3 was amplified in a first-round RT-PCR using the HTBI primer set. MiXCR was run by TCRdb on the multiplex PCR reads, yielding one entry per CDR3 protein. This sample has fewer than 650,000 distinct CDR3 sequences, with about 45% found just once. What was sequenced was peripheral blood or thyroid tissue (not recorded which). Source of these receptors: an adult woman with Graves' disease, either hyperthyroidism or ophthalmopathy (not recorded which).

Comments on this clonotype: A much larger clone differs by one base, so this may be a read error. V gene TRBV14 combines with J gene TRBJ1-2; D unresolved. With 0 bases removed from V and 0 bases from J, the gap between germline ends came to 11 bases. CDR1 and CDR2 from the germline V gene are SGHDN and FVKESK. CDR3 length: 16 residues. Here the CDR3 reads CASSQDGVPANYGYTF. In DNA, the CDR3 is TGTGCCAGCAGCCAAGATGGGGTACCAGCTAACTATGGCTACACCTTC.

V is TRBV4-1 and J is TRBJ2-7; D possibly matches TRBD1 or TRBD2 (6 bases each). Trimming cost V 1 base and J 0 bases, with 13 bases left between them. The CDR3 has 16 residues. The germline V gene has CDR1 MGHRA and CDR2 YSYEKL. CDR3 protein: CASSQAVAGHSYEQYF. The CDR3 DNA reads TGCGCCAGCAGCCAAGCTGTTGCGGGACACTCCTACGAGCAGTACTTC.

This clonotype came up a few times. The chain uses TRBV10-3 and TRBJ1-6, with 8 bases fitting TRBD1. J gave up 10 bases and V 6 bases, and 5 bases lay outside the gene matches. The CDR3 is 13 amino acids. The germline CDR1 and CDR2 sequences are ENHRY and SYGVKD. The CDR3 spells CAIRGTGGSPLHF. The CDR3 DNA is TGTGCCATCAGGGGAACAGGGGGGTCACCCCTCCACTTT.